This TCR beta chain was profiled in a study of T cell responses to AZD1222 COVID-19 vaccine (dated by TCRdb to 2020 to 2023). In the study overall: AZD1222 recipients given second doses at about 4 weeks or at about 12 weeks were pooled, since spike-specific TCR depth and breadth were not found to differ between the two schedules. A total of around 240 trial participants underwent TCR sequencing, of whom some 210 received two doses of AZD1222 and some 26 received two doses of the MenACWY control vaccine. Trial participants were enrolled by age into 18-55, 56-69 and 70-plus year subgroups, with roughly 160, 29 and 62 TCR-sequenced participants respectively.

The label giving this sample's time point can be read as: baseline before first vaccination. The vaccinee samples were drawn from two UK trials, COV001 and COV002, one of which was a single-blind randomized controlled phase 2/3 trial testing AZD1222 (ChAdOx1 nCoV-19) in healthy adults. For TCRbeta chain sequencing, PBMC samples were collected from trial participants at day 0 and at day 28 after the second dose. Here is what the overall study found, with its caveats: Spike-specific TCR breadth and depth rose significantly after two AZD1222 doses compared with day 0 and with MenACWY recipients. No day 14 peak-response samples were available, so repertoires were characterized only after the peak T cell response. The 56-69-year group was small, and its depth increase did not reach significance, likely because of low power. Epitopes outside the regions mutated in the B.1.351 and B.1.1.7 variants were reportedly recognized by nearly half of the unique spike-specific TCRs. Conclusions about previously exposed vaccinees are limited, since just five to seven AZD1222 recipients were seropositive for SARS-CoV-2 at baseline. CD4 TCRs associated with the vaccine covered the entire spike protein, and the dominant responses were in regions 160-218 and 743-854. Participants were mostly white British and included more females than males, and it was suggested by the authors that clonal diversity may have been underestimated.

To note about this clone: Which antigen it targets is not known. No quality values exist for individual bases; no much larger clone is one base distant.

The germline ends are 14 bases apart after V is trimmed by 6 bases and J by 0 bases. Per the germline V gene, KGHSH is the CDR1 and LQKENI is the CDR2. Inclusive of the bounding cysteine and phenylalanine, the CDR3 is 16 residues long. Here the CDR3 DNA is all that survives: 48 bases in frame from base 1. The CDR3 regions of human TCRbeta chains were analyzed by immunosequencing. From the authors' description of their analysis: Repertoire TCRs were matched against a reference library of SARS-CoV-2-specific TCRs generated with the MIRA antigen-specificity platform. Breadth was defined as the fraction of unique TCRs that were SARS-CoV-2-associated, and depth was defined as the fraction of total T cells that were SARS-CoV-2-associated. Each spike-specific TCR was assigned to its reactive spike region and to a CD4 or CD8 class using the MIRA data. Log10-transformed breadth and depth values were compared by one-way ANOVA with Sidak's multiple comparisons tests. TCRdb provides this immuneACCESS table in a form limited to in-frame rearrangements. Some clones are lacking; in checked studies, under half of them reflect an unresolved V gene, and why the rest are absent is not known. V and J calls and clone size follow that table, whereas D and trimming were derived from the DNA. This sample lists 95,000 to 150,000 clones; 85% to 90% were detected once. The ten largest clonotypes hold roughly 4.2% of the sample.

Sample: peripheral blood, taken on day 0 of AZD1222 vaccination. The chain links TRBV18 with TRBJ2-2, with the D gene possibly TRBD1 or TRBD2, each one fitting 5 bases. The TCR originated in an adult in good health. The bases read TGTGCCAGCTCGTCTAGGGACCCCGCGAACACCGGGGAGCTGTTTTTT. Its translation is CASSSRDPANTGELFF.